A selection of T cell receptor beta chains follows, all from one sample in a study of blood T cell repertoires in COVID-19. This table comes from immunoSEQ multiplex PCR, and its TCRdb copy is limited to in-frame clones, with some not included. The table has about 300,000 clones, roughly 90% seen once. Sequencing was carried out using peripheral blood. These receptors were taken from a man aged 18 to 29 with active or convalescent COVID-19. Both conserved end residues are part of each CDR3. The D gene is left open where the match is weak. Clone size appears in some rows only: once, few, many, or a class for an expanded clone.

cdr3_nt	cdr3_aa	d_call	cdr3_length	v_call	j_call	clone_size
TGTGCTAGTGGTCCCCCCGCGGCGTACACTGAAGCTTTCTTT	CASGPPAAYTEAFF	NA	14	TRBV12-5	TRBJ1-1	once
TGTGCCAGCTCCAAAAAACAAGAGACCCAGTACTTC	CASSKKQETQYF	NA	12	TRBV18	TRBJ2-5	NA
TGCGCCAGCAGTGCGACACCTAACACTGAAGCTTTCTTT	CASSATPNTEAFF	NA	13	TRBV10-1	TRBJ1-1	NA
TGTGCCAGCAGCGCCGGCGACTATTCCTACAATGAGCAGTTCTTC	CASSAGDYSYNEQFF	NA	15	TRBV9	TRBJ2-1	NA
TGTGCCAGCAGCGCCAGCGGGGGGGCCTACGAGCAGTACTTC	CASSASGGAYEQYF	TRBD2	14	TRBV9	TRBJ2-7	NA
TGTGCCAGCCGGGACAGGGGTAATTCACCCCTCCACTTT	CASRDRGNSPLHF	TRBD1	13	TRBV27	TRBJ1-6	NA
TGTGCCAGCAGCGCCGTGACTAGCGGGAGCTACGAGCAGTACTTC	CASSAVTSGSYEQYF	TRBD2	15	TRBV5-6	TRBJ2-7	NA
TGTGCCAGCTCACTCCCGGGACAGGGGTATGGCTACACCTTC	CASSLPGQGYGYTF	TRBD1	14	TRBV18	TRBJ1-2	NA
TGCGCCAGCAGCCAAGAGCCCGGGATGGGAGAAGCTTTCTTT	CASSQEPGMGEAFF	NA	14	TRBV4-3	TRBJ1-1	NA
TGCGCCAGCAGCTTGGTCGAGGAGACCCAGTACTTC	CASSLVEETQYF	NA	12	TRBV5-1	TRBJ2-5	NA
TGTGCCAGCAGTGGACTACCGGGACTAGCGGGACTTCCATCCTACGAGCAGTACTTC	CASSGLPGLAGLPSYEQYF	TRBD2	19	TRBV2	TRBJ2-7	NA
TGTGCCAGCAGCTTAGGACACAGACAAGAGACCCAGTACTTC	CASSLGHRQETQYF	NA	14	TRBV11-2	TRBJ2-5	NA
TGTGCCAGCAGCTTAGATTTTCGGACAACCGGCGAGCAGTACTTC	CASSLDFRTTGEQYF	NA	15	TRBV11-2	TRBJ2-7	NA
TGTGCCAGCAGTGAAACAGCGGGATCAGCCACAGATACGCAGTATTTT	CASSETAGSATDTQYF	TRBD2	16	TRBV6-4	TRBJ2-3	NA
TGTGCCAGCAGTAGGACAGTTGCTAATGAAAAACTGTTTTTT	CASSRTVANEKLFF	NA	14	TRBV6-6	TRBJ1-4	NA
TGTGCCAGCAGCCCCCGGACCAGGGCCTCTGGAAACACCATATATTTT	CASSPRTRASGNTIYF	NA	16	TRBV13	TRBJ1-3	NA
TGTGCCAGCAGCTTAGACCAGGGGCGGTCAGGCTACACCTTC	CASSLDQGRSGYTF	NA	14	TRBV7-9	TRBJ1-2	few
TGTGCCAGTAGTATAAGAGGGATTCGTTATCAGCCCCAGCATTTT	CASSIRGIRYQPQHF	NA	15	TRBV19	TRBJ1-5	NA
TGTGCCAGCACCACCGTCAGGGGATCGCGAACTGAAGCTTTCTTT	CASTTVRGSRTEAFF	NA	15	TRBV6-5	TRBJ1-1	NA
TGTGCCAGCAGCTTGAGCGGGAGACCGTTCGATACGCAGTATTTT	CASSLSGRPFDTQYF	TRBD2	15	TRBV7-7	TRBJ2-3	NA
TGTGCCATCAGTAGGGGCACTGAAGCTTTCTTT	CAISRGTEAFF	NA	11	TRBV10-3	TRBJ1-1	NA
TGTGCCAGCAGTGAAGGACAGGGGCCTTTTAATACTGAAGCTTTCTTT	CASSEGQGPFNTEAFF	TRBD1	16	TRBV6-1	TRBJ1-1	NA
TGCGCCAGCAGCCAACTAGCCCCCCGGCCCCTCCACTTT	CASSQLAPRPLHF	NA	13	TRBV4-1	TRBJ1-6	once
TGTGCCAGCAGTGAAAGAGGTGGAGCTAATGAAAAACTGTTTTTT	CASSERGGANEKLFF	NA	15	TRBV6-1	TRBJ1-4	NA
TGTGCCAGCAGCTTCGGGCAGGGGGACACTGAAGCTTTCTTT	CASSFGQGDTEAFF	TRBD1	14	TRBV7-9	TRBJ1-1	NA
TGTGCCAGCAGCTTACCGACAGCAGCTGAAGCTTTCTTT	CASSLPTAAEAFF	NA	13	TRBV7-2	TRBJ1-1	NA
TGTGCCAGCTCACCCCTGGGACAGGGGGCCAGGAACACTGAAGCTTTCTTT	CASSPLGQGARNTEAFF	TRBD1	17	TRBV18	TRBJ1-1	NA
TGTGCCAGCAGTATAACAGACAGCTCCTACGAGCAGTACTTC	CASSITDSSYEQYF	NA	14	TRBV27	TRBJ2-7	NA
TGTGCCAGCAGCCCGGAGGGGAGGTCTCAGCCCCAGCATTTT	CASSPEGRSQPQHF	NA	14	TRBV7-3	TRBJ1-5	NA
TGTGCCACCAGCTCTAGGTCCCAGGGGGTGTACGCTGAAGCTTTCTTT	CATSSRSQGVYAEAFF	TRBD1	16	TRBV15	TRBJ1-1	NA
TGTGCCACCAGTGGCGTCAGGGGGCCTAGCACAGATACGCAGTATTTT	CATSGVRGPSTDTQYF	TRBD1	16	TRBV24-1	TRBJ2-3	NA
TGTGCCAGCAGCCCGATGACAGTGGGATATAATTCACCCCTCCACTTT	CASSPMTVGYNSPLHF	NA	16	TRBV7-2	TRBJ1-6	once
TGCGCCAGCAGTGACCTGACAGGGGGCACCGGGGAGCTGTTTTTT	CASSDLTGGTGELFF	TRBD1	15	TRBV10-2	TRBJ2-2	NA
TGTGCCAGCTCACCACCAATAGCGGGGAGGACAGATACGCAGTATTTT	CASSPPIAGRTDTQYF	TRBD2	16	TRBV18	TRBJ2-3	NA
TGTGCCAGCAGCCAAGAAATCGTGGAGACCCAGTACTTC	CASSQEIVETQYF	NA	13	TRBV14	TRBJ2-5	once
TGTGCCAGCAGCTCTAGACAGTCCCTAGGGCCCCAGCATTTT	CASSSRQSLGPQHF	NA	14	TRBV7-8	TRBJ1-5	once
TGCGCCAGCAGTGGCACCGGGACAGGGAAGGATACGCAGTATTTT	CASSGTGTGKDTQYF	TRBD1	15	TRBV10-2	TRBJ2-3	NA
TGTGCCAGCAAGGAGTATGGCTACACCTTC	CASKEYGYTF	NA	10	TRBV2	TRBJ1-2	NA
TGTGCCAGCAGCCAAGTAATAGGAGCGACCTCGGGGACCCAGTACTTC	CASSQVIGATSGTQYF	NA	16	TRBV3-1/TRBV3-2	TRBJ2-5	NA